The 19 T cell receptor beta chains listed next were all sequenced from one sample in a study of patients and donors after allogeneic stem cell transplantation. TCRdb re-derived calls from the RT-PCR reads in MiXCR, one entry per CDR3 protein. Here the sample spans roughly 940,000 distinct CDR3 sequences, about a sixth being singletons. Sequencing was done on a sample of blood, either unsorted or a sorted T cell fraction (not recorded which). The source of these receptors is a human donor who was either an allogeneic HSCT recipient or a stem cell or donor lymphocyte infusion donor (not recorded which). It is not recorded whose cells these are; they may come from a transplant donor.

This chain joins TRBV10-3 and TRBJ2-7; 8 bases map to TRBD1. CDR1 is ENHRY and CDR2 is SYGVKD in the germline V gene. This CDR3 is 15 amino acids long. V was pared by 0 bases and J by 5 bases, with 6 bases of the junction left unmatched. The CDR3 DNA sequence: TGTGCCATCAGTGAGTCTGGTCAGGGGGCCCACGAGCAGTACTTC. This sequence encodes CAISESGQGAHEQYF.

The J gene is TRBJ1-5, the V gene TRBV4-1, with 8 positions matching TRBD1. The CDR3 is 19 residues long. The J segment lost 2 bases and the V segment lost 0 bases, leaving 12 bases of the junction unmatched. Germline loops: CDR1 MGHRA, CDR2 YSYEKL. CDR3 amino acids: CASSQEPSTGVLRNQPQHF. Here the CDR3 DNA reads TGCGCCAGCAGCCAAGAGCCTTCGACAGGGGTTTTGCGCAATCAGCCCCAGCATTTT.

This clonotype was detected only a few times. The V gene is TRBV5-1, the J gene TRBJ2-2; maybe TRBD1 (6 bases). CDR3 length: 16 residues. The germline CDR1 and CDR2 sequences are SGHRS and YFSETQ. Trimming shortened V by 1 base and J by 4 bases, and 14 bases separated the two germline ends. The CDR3 loop reads CASSLFGQPSTGELFF. In DNA form, the CDR3 reads TGCGCCAGCAGCTTGTTCGGACAGCCAAGCACCGGGGAGCTGTTTTTT.

V is TRBV20-1 and J is TRBJ2-4, with D possibly being TRBD1 or TRBD2 (6 bases each). V gave up 1 base and J gave up 3 bases, with 16 bases separating them. The CDR3 is 16 amino acids. The germline V gene has CDR1 DFQATT and CDR2 SNEGSKA (reference sequence). The CDR3, as DNA: TGCAGTGCTAGAGTTTCCGGGGGCGTGGGCAAAAACATTCAGTACTTC. This encodes CSARVSGGVGKNIQYF.

The V call is TRBV6-5, the J call TRBJ2-1; D is possibly TRBD2 (5 bases). The CDR3 loop spans 16 amino acids. Germline loops: CDR1 MNHEY, CDR2 SVGAGI. V was pared by 0 bases and J by 9 bases, with 18 bases between. This CDR3 reads CASSYSSLARAGEQFF. The DNA of the CDR3 is TGTGCCAGCAGTTACTCGAGCCTAGCCCGGGCGGGTGAGCAGTTCTTC.

V gene TRBV3-1 combines with J gene TRBJ2-5; TRBD2 agrees at 10 bases. The CDR3 has 16 amino acids. Germline V lookup: CDR1 LGHDT, CDR2 YNNKEL (reference sequence). After removal of 1 base from V and 5 bases from J, the junction contained 7 bases not matched to a gene. The DNA for the CDR3 is TGTGCCAGCAGCCAAGTGGCTAGCGGGAGATGGGAGACCCAGTACTTC. The encoded protein is CASSQVASGRWETQYF.

This chain connects TRBV2 to TRBJ2-3; no definite D call. This CDR3 has 15 amino acids. The V gene's germline CDR1 is SNHLY and CDR2 FYNNEI. V was cut by 7 bases and J by 1 base, with 15 bases left in between. The CDR3 loop is CASIGFSDGTDTQYF. The CDR3 DNA reads as TGTGCCAGCATCGGGTTTTCGGACGGCACAGATACGCAGTATTTT.

The rearrangement uses TRBV12-3 or TRBV12-4 and TRBJ1-5; no firm D call. This CDR3 has 15 amino acids. V lost 8 bases and J 5 bases, leaving 19 bases between the germline ends. The CDR3 spells CASSFSPETHQPQHF. The CDR3 DNA follows: TGTGCCAGCTCCTTTTCCCCGGAAACCCATCAGCCCCAGCATTTT.

This clonotype was counted a few times. The rearrangement links TRBV7-9 to TRBJ2-1; TRBD1 matches at 7 bases. V was pared by 3 bases and J by 8 bases, with 1 base of the junction left unmatched. This CDR3 contains 12 residues. Germline loops: CDR1 SEHNR, CDR2 FQNEAQ (reference sequence). The CDR3, as DNA: TGTGCCAGCAGCTTGAGGGGGCATGAGCAGTTCTTC. As protein: CASSLRGHEQFF. The full variable domain, in which reference TRBV7-9 and TRBJ2-1 provide the parts outside the CDR3, is DTGVSQNPRHKITKRGQNVTFRCDPISEHNRLYWYRQTLGQGPEFLTYFQNEAQLEKSRLLSDRFSAERPKGSFSTLEIQRTEQGDSAMYLCASSLRGHEQFFGPGTRLTVL.

This clonotype has more than one count but fewer than ten. V gene TRBV6-5 combines with J gene TRBJ2-7; TRBD1 is a possible D gene (5 bases). V was trimmed by 0 bases and J by 6 bases, leaving 9 bases between them. Germline CDR1 and CDR2: MNHEY and SVGAGI. The CDR3 sequence is 13 residues long. The CDR3 spells CASSYSTVVEQYF. CDR3 sequence (DNA): TGTGCCAGCAGTTACTCGACAGTAGTCGAGCAGTACTTC.

This clonotype was seen a handful of times. In DNA, the CDR3 is TGCAGCCCCCTGGTATTAGCGGGAGAGGAAGATACGCAGTATTTT. Translating gives CSPLVLAGEEDTQYF. The rearrangement uses TRBV20-1 and TRBJ2-3; 9 bases agree with TRBD2. This CDR3 is built from 15 residues. The germline CDR1 and CDR2 sequences are DFQATT and SNEGSKA (reference sequence).

In its sample, this clonotype was seen a few times. The genes are TRBV20-1 and TRBJ2-7, with 7 bases matching TRBD2. The CDR3 contains 17 residues. The germline gives CDR1 DFQATT, CDR2 SNEGSKA (reference sequence). V lost 5 bases to trimming and J lost 4 bases; unmatched junction nucleotides: 20. DNA for the CDR3: TGCAGTGCTCCCCCTGGAGGACGGGGGGACCGACTGTACGAGCAGTACTTC. Its protein is CSAPPGGRGDRLYEQYF.

The chain recombines TRBV20-1 with TRBJ2-6; D may correspond to TRBD1 or TRBD2 (6 bases each). Deletions cut 2 bases from V and 4 bases from J, with 15 bases between. CDR3 length: 16 amino acids. Per the germline V gene, CDR1 is DFQATT and CDR2 is SNEGSKA (reference sequence). CDR3 in amino acids: CSARMGGGWGANVLTF. DNA for the CDR3: TGCAGTGCTAGAATGGGGGGCGGCTGGGGGGCCAACGTCCTGACTTTC.

V gene TRBV10-2 combines with J gene TRBJ2-1; 7 bases are shared with TRBD2. This CDR3 spans 17 amino acids. J was trimmed by 1 base and V by 0 bases; bases with no gene match: 6. Germline assignment: CDR1 WSHSY and CDR2 SAAADI. The CDR3 here is CASSESSRDYSYNEQFF. CDR3 nucleotide sequence: TGCGCCAGCAGTGAGTCGAGTCGGGACTATTCCTACAATGAGCAGTTCTTC.

This clonotype was seen a handful of times. The chain joins TRBV4-3 to TRBJ1-1; D possibly corresponds to TRBD1 (6 bases). The CDR3 is 15 amino acids. Per the germline V gene, CDR1 is LGHNA and CDR2 is YSLEER. Trimming took 6 bases from V and 3 from J, leaving 17 bases between them. CDR3 amino acids: CASSHRGPGDTEAFF. CDR3 bases: TGCGCCAGCAGTCACCGAGGCCCAGGGGACACTGAAGCTTTCTTT.

This clonotype was counted between two and nine times. The chain carries TRBV5-4 and TRBJ2-5; D perhaps matches TRBD2 (5 bases). Germline CDR1 SGHNT, CDR2 YYREEE (reference sequence). This CDR3 has 14 amino acids. V was trimmed by 3 bases and J by 2 bases, leaving 11 bases between them. The chain's CDR3 is CASSSRAKQETQYF. The CDR3 bases are TGTGCCAGCAGCTCGAGGGCAAAACAAGAGACCCAGTACTTC.

V and J are TRBV7-9 and TRBJ2-7, with 9 positions matching TRBD2. V shed 5 bases, J shed 2 bases, and the junction held 10 bases outside the gene matches. CDR3 length: 16 residues. From germline, CDR1 is SEHNR and CDR2 FQNEAQ (reference sequence). CDR3 amino acids: CASSPIAGVTTYEQYF. As DNA, the CDR3 is TGTGCCAGCAGCCCCATAGCGGGGGTTACCACCTACGAGCAGTACTTC.

The rearrangement uses TRBV2 and TRBJ2-7; 10 bases agree with TRBD2. The V gene's germline CDR1 is SNHLY and CDR2 FYNNEI. This CDR3 has 15 residues. J gave up 5 bases and V 6 bases, and 10 bases lay outside the gene matches. The CDR3 DNA sequence: TGTGCCAGCAGGGCTCGGCTAGCGGGAGTGAACGAGCAGTACTTC. Translation: CASRARLAGVNEQYF.

This chain connects TRBV20-1 to TRBJ1-6; the D gene is possibly TRBD1 (5 bases). Per the germline V gene, CDR1 is DFQATT and CDR2 is SNEGSKA (reference sequence). With 6 bases removed from V and 11 bases from J, the gap between germline ends came to 20 bases. The CDR3 consists of 14 residues. The CDR3 protein is CSAKAGTGRAPLHF. The CDR3 bases are TGCAGTGCAAAAGCTGGGACGGGGAGGGCACCCCTCCACTTT.